Listed below are T cell receptor beta chains from one sample, sequenced in a study of blood T cell repertoires in COVID-19. Sequenced by immunoSEQ multiplex PCR; TCRdb stores in-frame clones only, minus some. Of about 220,000 clones in the sample, roughly 89% were seen once. What was sequenced was PBMCs or T cells enriched from blood (not recorded which). All receptors come from a woman between 40 and 50 years old who had recovered from COVID-19. CDR3s leave out the opening cysteine and the closing phenylalanine or tryptophan.

v_gene	j_gene	CDR3aa
TRBV10-1	TRBJ2-1	ASSDGTSGSLYNEQF
TRBV9	TRBJ2-2	ASSVVSGANTGELF
TRBV30	TRBJ2-7	AWSPGLAATYEQY
TRBV11-2	TRBJ2-2	ASSSTSGRHTGELF
TRBV19	TRBJ2-5	ASSGWGSGVGEETQY
TRBV11-3	TRBJ1-4	ASSLDPQGNEKLF
TRBV6-5	TRBJ2-5	ASSINRGNQETQY
TRBV5-1	TRBJ1-6	ASSFEIGQGNSPLH
TRBV7-2	TRBJ2-3	ASSFSGRSTDTQY
TRBV11-3	TRBJ2-6	ASSLRGGANVLT
TRBV28	TRBJ1-5	AAKQGSNQPQH
TRBV7-2	TRBJ2-7	ASSIASAGEQY
TRBV12-3/TRBV12-4	TRBJ2-5	ASSFGQIETQY
TRBV6-5	TRBJ1-1	ASTTSGSNTEAF
TRBV30	TRBJ1-2	ALEGFLGGYT
TRBV6-1	TRBJ2-6	ASSEGQGGANVLT
TRBV12-3/TRBV12-4	TRBJ1-2	ASSLAGNYGYT
TRBV7-8	TRBJ1-6	ASSLSTIGVWDNSPLH
TRBV7-9	TRBJ1-6	ASSLIGGVIHNSPLH
TRBV15	TRBJ1-2	ATSRPRTGGGLNYGYT
TRBV6-2/TRBV6-3	TRBJ2-5	ASSPRAGEYQETQY
TRBV18	TRBJ2-3	ASSPDSSTDTQY
TRBV3-1/TRBV3-2	TRBJ2-5	ASSREFEETQY
TRBV6-5	TRBJ2-7	ASSSLGSTYEQY
TRBV28	TRBJ1-2	ASRINQGNYGYT
TRBV28	TRBJ1-2	ASSDTGQGYGYT
TRBV11-3	TRBJ1-4	ASSLDREKLF
TRBV3-1/TRBV3-2	TRBJ1-2	ASSQVSGAYGYT
TRBV7-2	TRBJ2-3	ASSGGSDTQY
TRBV10-3	TRBJ2-2	AISAGLDNTGELF
TRBV6-2/TRBV6-3	TRBJ2-7	ASSGAGGPVEQY
TRBV14	TRBJ1-1	ASSQSTGRNTEAF
TRBV2	TRBJ1-5	ASMKDRISNQPQH
TRBV7-2	TRBJ2-6	ASSWASGANVLT
TRBV19	TRBJ1-1	ASSPLQGMNTEAF
TRBV18	TRBJ2-7	ASSSSTGPVEQY
TRBV28	TRBJ2-3	ASSLPPGDTQY
TRBV5-4	TRBJ1-3	ASSAGTRSSGNTIY
TRBV30	TRBJ2-1	AWIGTSGSTSYNEQF
TRBV5-1	TRBJ2-1	ASSRTGSSYNEQF
TRBV12-5	TRBJ1-4	ASGLGQGGEKLF
TRBV5-1	TRBJ1-6	ASSESTGGAWSPLH